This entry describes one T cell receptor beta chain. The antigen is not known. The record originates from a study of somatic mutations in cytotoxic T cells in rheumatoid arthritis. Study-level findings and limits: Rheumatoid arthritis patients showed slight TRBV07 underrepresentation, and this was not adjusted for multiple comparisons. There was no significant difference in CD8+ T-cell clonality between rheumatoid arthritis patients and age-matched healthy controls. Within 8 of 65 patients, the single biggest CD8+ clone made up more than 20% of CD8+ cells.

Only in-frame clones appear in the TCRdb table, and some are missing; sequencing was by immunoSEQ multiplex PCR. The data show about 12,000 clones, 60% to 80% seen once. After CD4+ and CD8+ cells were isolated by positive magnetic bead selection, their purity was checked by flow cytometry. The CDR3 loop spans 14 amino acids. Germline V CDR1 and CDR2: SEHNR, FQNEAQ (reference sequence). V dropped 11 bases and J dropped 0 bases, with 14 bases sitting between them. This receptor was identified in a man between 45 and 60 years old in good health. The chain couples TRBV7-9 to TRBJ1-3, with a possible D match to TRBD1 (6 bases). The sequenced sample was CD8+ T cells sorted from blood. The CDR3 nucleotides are TGTGCCCTCGGGGGGGCGGCCTCTGGAAACACCATATATTTT. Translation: CALGGAASGNTIYF.